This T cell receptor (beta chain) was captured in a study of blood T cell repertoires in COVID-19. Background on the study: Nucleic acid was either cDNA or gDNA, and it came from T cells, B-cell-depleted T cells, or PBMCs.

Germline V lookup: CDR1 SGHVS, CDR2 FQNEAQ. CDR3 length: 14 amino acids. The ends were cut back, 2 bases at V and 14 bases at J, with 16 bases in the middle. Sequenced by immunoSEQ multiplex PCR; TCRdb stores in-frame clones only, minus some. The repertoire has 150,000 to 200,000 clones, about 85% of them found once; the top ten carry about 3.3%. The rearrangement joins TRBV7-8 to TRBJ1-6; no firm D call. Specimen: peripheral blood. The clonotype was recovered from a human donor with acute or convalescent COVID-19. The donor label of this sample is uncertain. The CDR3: CASSLISLPKSLHF. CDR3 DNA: TGTGCCAGCAGCTTAATTTCCCTACCTAAGTCCCTCCACTTT.